The next 14 T cell receptor beta chains were all read from a single sample in a study of shared clonotypes between healthy human individuals (TCRdb year 2020). Library creation used the immunoSEQ multiplex PCR assay. Not all clones reach the TCRdb copy of this immuneACCESS table, which keeps in-frame sequences only. Checked studies attribute under half of the gap to unresolved V genes and leave the rest unexplained. The sample table records 2 million to 2.5 million clones; approximately 95% of these occur just once. Of the sample, about 0.41% falls within the top ten clones. Sequencing was done on a sample of naive CD4+ T cells from PBMCs. The meaning of the sample's cell subset or site label: CD45RA+ positively selected. These receptors were collected from a man aged 18 to 29 in good health. Some clones in this sample may be carry-over from other donors' samples.

The chain carries TRBV28 and TRBJ1-2; a weak D match, TRBD1 (6 bases). This CDR3 has 15 amino acids. Germline V lookup: CDR1 MDHEN, CDR2 SYDVKM. Trimming stripped 3 bases from V and 4 bases from J, with 15 bases between. CDR3 nucleotides: TGTGCCAGCAGTTTCATCCATGGGGGCTCCTATGGCTACACCTTC. It is translated as CASSFIHGGSYGYTF.

The chain employs TRBV6-1 and TRBJ1-5; possibly TRBD1 for D (5 bases). The CDR3 consists of 15 residues. From germline, CDR1 is MNHNS and CDR2 SASEGT. Trimming stripped 1 base from V and 3 bases from J, with 10 bases between. The CDR3 sequence: CASSEGSRVNQPQHF. The DNA of the CDR3 is TGTGCCAGCAGTGAAGGTAGCAGGGTCAATCAGCCCCAGCATTTT.

The genes are TRBV5-1 and TRBJ2-5; unclear D gene. The CDR3 sequence is 14 residues long. V was clipped by 4 bases and J by 5 bases, with 15 bases between them. Germline-derived CDR1 and CDR2 are SGHRS and YFSETQ. In DNA form, the CDR3 reads TGCGCCAGCAGCCAAGGACGGGTATGGGAGACCCAGTACTTC. It is translated as CASSQGRVWETQYF.

The CDR3 bases are TGTGCCAGCAGCCCGGGGGTAGAGACCCAGTACTTC. This encodes CASSPGVETQYF. The chain links TRBV7-2 to TRBJ2-5; possible D gene TRBD2, 6 bases. CDR1 SGHTA and CDR2 FQGNSA come from the germline V gene. The CDR3 extends over 12 amino acids. V lost 5 bases and J 4 bases, leaving 8 bases between the germline ends.

The chain has TRBV5-1 and TRBJ2-3, with a tentative D call TRBD2 (6 bases). CDR3 length equals 14 residues. V shed 4 bases and J shed 6 bases, with 15 bases lying between them. Germline V gives CDR1 SGHRS, CDR2 YFSETQ. The DNA of the CDR3 is TGCGCCAGCAGCCGCCCCAGGGACTCGGATACGCAGTATTTT. It specifies CASSRPRDSDTQYF. Looking up the rest from reference TRBV5-1 and TRBJ2-3 gives the full variable domain: KAGVTQTPRYLIKTRGQQVTLSCSPISGHRSVSWYQQTPGQGLQFLFEYFSETQRNKGNFPGRFSGRQFSNSRSEMNVSTLELGDSALYLCASSRPRDSDTQYFGPGTRLTVL.

The chain employs TRBV28 and TRBJ2-5; 7 bases are shared with TRBD1. Per the germline V gene, CDR1 is MDHEN and CDR2 is SYDVKM. The junction had 4 bases not matched to a gene; V was cut back by 2 bases and J by 10 bases. The CDR3 loop spans 12 amino acids. The CDR3 bases are TGTGCCAGCAGTTTAGACCGGGACAGCCAGTACTTC. Its protein is CASSLDRDSQYF.

The V call is TRBV19, the J call TRBJ1-5; D ambiguous. This CDR3 contains 13 residues. The germline V and J ends were trimmed by 1 base and 5 bases, with 6 bases remaining between them. The germline V gene has CDR1 LNHDA and CDR2 SQIVND (reference sequence). The CDR3 DNA reads as TGTGCCAGTAGTATAGTCCTGTATCAGCCCCAGCATTTT. Protein sequence: CASSIVLYQPQHF.

The genes are TRBV7-2 and TRBJ1-1; 9 bases align to TRBD1. Germline values: CDR1 SGHTA, CDR2 FQGNSA. The length of the CDR3 is 15 residues. The V segment lost 7 bases and the J segment 7 bases; nucleotides outside the gene matches: 13. The CDR3 spells CASIPDRGWGHEAFF. The DNA of the CDR3 is TGTGCCAGCATCCCCGACAGGGGGTGGGGGCATGAAGCTTTCTTT.

The chain couples TRBV5-1 to TRBJ1-1, with D possibly being TRBD1 (5 bases). The CDR3 loop spans 15 amino acids. Trimming pared 4 bases from V and 5 bases from J, leaving 18 bases between. CDR1 is SGHRS, CDR2 YFSETQ, per germline. CDR3 region: CASSGQGLWGTEAFF. Written as DNA, the CDR3 is TGCGCCAGCAGCGGTCAGGGTTTGTGGGGGACTGAAGCTTTCTTT.

This chain connects TRBV10-3 to TRBJ2-2; a possible D gene is TRBD1 (6 bases). There are 13 residues in the CDR3. CDR1 is ENHRY and CDR2 is SYGVKD in the germline V gene. The V gene lost 8 bases and the J gene lost 7 bases, with 14 bases spanning the gap. The chain's CDR3 is CAIEKGEGGELFF. CDR3 sequence (DNA): TGTGCCATCGAGAAGGGGGAAGGCGGGGAGCTGTTTTTT.

A word on this clone: Other DNA sequences within the sample encode an identical CDR3. CDR3 protein: CASGQETQYF. The CDR3 bases are TGTGCCAGCGGTCAAGAGACCCAGTACTTC. This rearrangement joins TRBV27 to TRBJ2-5; D call uncertain. This CDR3 is built from 10 residues. Germline-derived CDR1 and CDR2 are MNHEY and SMNVEV (reference sequence). The V end lost 8 bases, the J end lost 2 bases, and 3 bases lay between the germline ends.

The rearrangement links TRBV7-3 to TRBJ1-1; D remains unclear. CDR1 is SGHTA, CDR2 FQGTGA, per germline. The CDR3 is 13 residues long. The V and J ends lost 5 bases and 4 bases respectively, with 11 bases between them. CDR3 region: CASSPTATTEAFF. CDR3 bases: TGTGCCAGCAGCCCAACAGCGACCACTGAAGCTTTCTTT.

A single count supports this clone. The chain is built from TRBV5-1 and TRBJ2-7, with TRBD2 as a possible D gene (5 bases). The CDR3 loop spans 15 amino acids. From germline, CDR1 is SGHRS and CDR2 YFSETQ. Between the trimmed V and J ends, which lost 0 bases and 3 bases, there was a span of 13 bases. CDR3 sequence (DNA): TGCGCCAGCAGCTTGGTGTTGGGAGCTGACTACGAGCAGTACTTC. This codes for CASSLVLGADYEQYF. The full variable domain, completed using reference TRBV5-1 and TRBJ2-7, is KAGVTQTPRYLIKTRGQQVTLSCSPISGHRSVSWYQQTPGQGLQFLFEYFSETQRNKGNFPGRFSGRQFSNSRSEMNVSTLELGDSALYLCASSLVLGADYEQYFGPGTRLTVT.

The chain recombines TRBV28 with TRBJ2-3; 11 positions agree with TRBD2. V was clipped by 11 bases and J by 1 base; unmatched bases: 5. CDR1 is MDHEN, CDR2 SYDVKM, per germline. This CDR3 region has 14 residues. The CDR3 DNA follows: TGTGCCTTCGGACTAGCGGGTCGCACAGATACGCAGTATTTT. It encodes CAFGLAGRTDTQYF.